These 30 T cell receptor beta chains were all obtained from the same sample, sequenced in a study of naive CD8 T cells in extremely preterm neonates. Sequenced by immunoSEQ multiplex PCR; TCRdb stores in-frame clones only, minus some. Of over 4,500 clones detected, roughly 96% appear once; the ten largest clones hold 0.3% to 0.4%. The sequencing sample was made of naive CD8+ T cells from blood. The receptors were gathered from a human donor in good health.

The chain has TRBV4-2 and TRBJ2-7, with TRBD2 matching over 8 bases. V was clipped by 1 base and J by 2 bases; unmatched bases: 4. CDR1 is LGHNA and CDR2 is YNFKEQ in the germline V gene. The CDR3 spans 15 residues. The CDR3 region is CASSQAGGPPYEQYF. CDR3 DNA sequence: TGTGCCAGCAGCCAAGCGGGAGGGCCCCCCTACGAGCAGTACTTC.

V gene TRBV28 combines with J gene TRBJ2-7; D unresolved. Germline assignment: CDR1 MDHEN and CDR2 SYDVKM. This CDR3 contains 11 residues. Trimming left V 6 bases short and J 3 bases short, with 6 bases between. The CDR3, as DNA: TGTGCCAGCAGCCAGGACTACGAGCAGTACTTC. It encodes CASSQDYEQYF.

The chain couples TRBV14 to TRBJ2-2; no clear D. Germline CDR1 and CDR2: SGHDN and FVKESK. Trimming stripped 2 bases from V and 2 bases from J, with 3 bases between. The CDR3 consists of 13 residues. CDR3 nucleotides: TGTGCCAGCAGCCAACCTAACACCGGGGAGCTGTTTTTT. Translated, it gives CASSQPNTGELFF.

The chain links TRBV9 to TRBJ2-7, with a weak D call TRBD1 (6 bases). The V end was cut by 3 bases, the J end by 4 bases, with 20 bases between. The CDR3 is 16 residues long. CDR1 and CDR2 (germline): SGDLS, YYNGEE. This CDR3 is CASSEGVVGTSYEQYF. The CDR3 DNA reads TGTGCCAGCAGCGAGGGGGTTGTGGGGACAAGTTACGAGCAGTACTTC.

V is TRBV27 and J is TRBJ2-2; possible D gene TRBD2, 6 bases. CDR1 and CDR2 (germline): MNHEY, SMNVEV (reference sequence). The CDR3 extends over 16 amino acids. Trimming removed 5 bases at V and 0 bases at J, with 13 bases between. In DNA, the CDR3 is TGTGCCAGCAGTCCGGGACTGAACGCGAACACCGGGGAGCTGTTTTTT. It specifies CASSPGLNANTGELFF.

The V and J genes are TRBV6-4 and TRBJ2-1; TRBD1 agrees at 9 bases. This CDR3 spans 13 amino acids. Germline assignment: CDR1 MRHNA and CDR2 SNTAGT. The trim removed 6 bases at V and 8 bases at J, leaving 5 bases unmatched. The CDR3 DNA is TGTGCCAGCAGCGCGGACAGGGGCCATGAGCAGTTCTTC. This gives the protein CASSADRGHEQFF.

CDR3 region: CASSPELYTEAFF. Here the CDR3 DNA reads TGTGCCAGCTCACCAGAGTTGTACACTGAAGCTTTCTTT. The rearrangement links TRBV18 to TRBJ1-1; unclear D gene. CDR1 and CDR2 (germline): KGHSH, LQKENI. This CDR3 has 13 residues. With 2 bases removed from V and 3 bases from J, the gap between germline ends came to 7 bases.

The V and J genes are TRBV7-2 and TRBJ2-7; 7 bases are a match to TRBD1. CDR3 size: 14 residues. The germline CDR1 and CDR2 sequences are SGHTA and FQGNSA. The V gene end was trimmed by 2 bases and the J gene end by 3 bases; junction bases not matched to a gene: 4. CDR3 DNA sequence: TGTGCCAGCAGCTTAAGGGACAGTCTCTACGAGCAGTACTTC. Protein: CASSLRDSLYEQYF. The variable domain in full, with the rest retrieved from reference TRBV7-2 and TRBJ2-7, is GAGVSQSPSNKVTEKGKDVELRCDPISGHTALYWYRQSLGQGLEFLIYFQGNSAPDKSGLPSDRFSAERTGGSVSTLTIQRTQQEDSAVYLCASSLRDSLYEQYFGPGTRLTVT.

The CDR3 here is CASSPDTGIAYGYTF. The DNA for the CDR3 is TGTGCCAGCAGCCCGGACACAGGGATAGCCTATGGCTACACCTTC. The chain is built from TRBV5-5 and TRBJ1-2, with a possible D match to TRBD1 (6 bases). CDR3 length equals 15 residues. V was pared by 4 bases and J by 4 bases, with 17 bases between. Germline V gene data show CDR1 as SGHKS and CDR2 as YYEKEE (reference sequence).

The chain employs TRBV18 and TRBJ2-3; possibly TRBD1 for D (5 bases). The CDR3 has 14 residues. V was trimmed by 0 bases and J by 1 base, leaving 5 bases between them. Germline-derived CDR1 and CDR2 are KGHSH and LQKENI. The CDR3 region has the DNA TGTGCCAGCTCACCACCGGGGCGCACAGATACGCAGTATTTT. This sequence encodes CASSPPGRTDTQYF.

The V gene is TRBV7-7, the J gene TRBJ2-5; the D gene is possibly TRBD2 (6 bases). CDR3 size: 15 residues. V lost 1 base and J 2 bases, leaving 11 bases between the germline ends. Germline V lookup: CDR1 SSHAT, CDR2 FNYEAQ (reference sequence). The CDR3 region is CASSLGSGPQETQYF. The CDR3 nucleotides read TGTGCCAGCAGCTTAGGGAGCGGGCCTCAAGAGACCCAGTACTTC.

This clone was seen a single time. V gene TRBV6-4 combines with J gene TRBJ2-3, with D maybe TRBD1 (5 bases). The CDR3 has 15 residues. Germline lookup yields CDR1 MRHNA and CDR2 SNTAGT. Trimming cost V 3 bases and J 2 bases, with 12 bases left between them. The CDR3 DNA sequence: TGTGCCAGCAGTGATTCTATGGGGCCCACAGATACGCAGTATTTT. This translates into CASSDSMGPTDTQYF.

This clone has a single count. CDR3 sequence reads: CASRLIYSYEQYF. CDR3 DNA: TGTGCCAGCAGGCTCATATACTCTTACGAGCAGTACTTC. This chain uses TRBV2 with TRBJ2-7; D not certain. The CDR3 sequence is 13 residues long. The ends were cut back, 6 bases at V and 4 bases at J, with 13 bases in the middle. The germline CDR1 and CDR2 sequences are SNHLY and FYNNEI.

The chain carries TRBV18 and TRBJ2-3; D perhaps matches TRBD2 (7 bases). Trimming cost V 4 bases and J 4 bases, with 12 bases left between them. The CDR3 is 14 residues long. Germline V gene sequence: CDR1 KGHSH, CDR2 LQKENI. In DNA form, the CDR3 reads TGTGCCAGCTCACTTACGGGGGGCGCAGATACGCAGTATTTT. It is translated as CASSLTGGADTQYF.

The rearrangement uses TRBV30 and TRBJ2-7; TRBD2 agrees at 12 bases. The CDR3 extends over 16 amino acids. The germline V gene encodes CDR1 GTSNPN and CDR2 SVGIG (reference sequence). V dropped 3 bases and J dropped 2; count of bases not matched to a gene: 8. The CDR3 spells CAWSGRRLAGAYEQYF. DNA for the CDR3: TGTGCCTGGAGCGGGAGGCGACTAGCGGGAGCCTACGAGCAGTACTTC. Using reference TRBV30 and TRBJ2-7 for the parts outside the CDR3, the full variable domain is SQTIHQWPATLVQPVGSPLSLECTVEGTSNPNLYWYRQAAGRGLQLLFYSVGIGQISSEVPQNLSASRPQDRQFILSSKKLLLSDSGFYLCAWSGRRLAGAYEQYFGPGTRLTVT.

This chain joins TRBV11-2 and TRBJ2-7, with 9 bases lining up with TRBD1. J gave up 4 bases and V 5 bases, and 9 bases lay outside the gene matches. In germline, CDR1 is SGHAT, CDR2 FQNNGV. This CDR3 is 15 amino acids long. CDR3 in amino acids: CASSPTGTGTYEQYF. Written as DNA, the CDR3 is TGTGCCAGCAGCCCAACCGGGACAGGGACATACGAGCAGTACTTC.

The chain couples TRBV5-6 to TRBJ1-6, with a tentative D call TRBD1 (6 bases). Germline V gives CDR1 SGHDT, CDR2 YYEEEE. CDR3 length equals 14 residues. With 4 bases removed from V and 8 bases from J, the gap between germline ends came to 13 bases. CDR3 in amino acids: CASSVSGTYSPLHF. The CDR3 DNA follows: TGTGCCAGCAGCGTGTCCGGGACATATTCACCCCTCCACTTT. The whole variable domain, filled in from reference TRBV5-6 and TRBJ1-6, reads DAGVTQSPTHLIKTRGQQVTLRCSPKSGHDTVSWYQQALGQGPQFIFQYYEEEERQRGNFPDRFSGHQFPNYSSELNVNALLLGDSALYLCASSVSGTYSPLHFGNGTRLTVT.

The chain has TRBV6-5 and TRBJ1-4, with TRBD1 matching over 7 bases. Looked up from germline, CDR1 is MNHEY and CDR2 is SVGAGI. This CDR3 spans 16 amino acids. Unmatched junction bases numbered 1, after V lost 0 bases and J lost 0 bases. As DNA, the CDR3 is TGTGCCAGCAGTTACTCAGGGACAGCAACTAATGAAAAACTGTTTTTT. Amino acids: CASSYSGTATNEKLFF.

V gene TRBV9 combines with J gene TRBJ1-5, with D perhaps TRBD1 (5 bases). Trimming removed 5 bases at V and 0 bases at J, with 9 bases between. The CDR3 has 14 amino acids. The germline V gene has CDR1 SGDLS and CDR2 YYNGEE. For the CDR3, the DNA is TGTGCCAGCAGTCCTGACAGTAGCAATCAGCCCCAGCATTTT. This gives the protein CASSPDSSNQPQHF.

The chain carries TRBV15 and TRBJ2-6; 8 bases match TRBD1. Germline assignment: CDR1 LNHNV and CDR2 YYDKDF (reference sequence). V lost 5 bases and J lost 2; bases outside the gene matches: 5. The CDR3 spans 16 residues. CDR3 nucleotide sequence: TGTGCCACCAGCGGGATACAGGGGGCTGGGGCCAACGTCCTGACTTTC. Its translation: CATSGIQGAGANVLTF.

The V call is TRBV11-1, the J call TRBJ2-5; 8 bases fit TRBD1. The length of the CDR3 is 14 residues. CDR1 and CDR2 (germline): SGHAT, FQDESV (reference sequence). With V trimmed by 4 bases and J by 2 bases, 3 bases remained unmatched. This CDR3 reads CASSWQGAQETQYF. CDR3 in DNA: TGTGCCAGCAGCTGGCAGGGGGCTCAAGAGACCCAGTACTTC.

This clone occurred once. This chain's CDR3 is CALRPGHILPDTQYF. Written as DNA, the CDR3 is TGTGCCCTAAGACCGGGACACATCCTTCCAGATACGCAGTATTTT. The chain couples TRBV19 to TRBJ2-3; D perhaps matches TRBD1 (6 bases). The ends were cut back, 11 bases at V and 4 bases at J, with 22 bases in the middle. Germline values: CDR1 LNHDA, CDR2 SQIVND (reference sequence). The CDR3 loop spans 15 amino acids.

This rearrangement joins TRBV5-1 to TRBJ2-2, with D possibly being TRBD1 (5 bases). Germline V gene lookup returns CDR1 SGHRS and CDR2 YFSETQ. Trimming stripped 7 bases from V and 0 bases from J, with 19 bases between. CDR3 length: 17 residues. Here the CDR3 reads CASRADTGFANTGELFF. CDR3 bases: TGCGCCAGCCGGGCCGACACAGGTTTCGCGAACACCGGGGAGCTGTTTTTT.

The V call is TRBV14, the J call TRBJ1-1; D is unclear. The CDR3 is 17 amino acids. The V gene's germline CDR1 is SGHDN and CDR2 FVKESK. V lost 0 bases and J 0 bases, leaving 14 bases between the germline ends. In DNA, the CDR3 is TGTGCCAGCAGCCAAGAGGGCCCGACCCCCATGAACACTGAAGCTTTCTTT. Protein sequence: CASSQEGPTPMNTEAFF.

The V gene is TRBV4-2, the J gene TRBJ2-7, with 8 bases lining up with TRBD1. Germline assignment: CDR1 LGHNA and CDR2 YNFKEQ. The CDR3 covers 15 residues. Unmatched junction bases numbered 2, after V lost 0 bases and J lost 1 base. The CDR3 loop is CASSQEDRGSYEQYF. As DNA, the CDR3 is TGTGCCAGCAGCCAAGAAGACAGGGGATCCTACGAGCAGTACTTC.

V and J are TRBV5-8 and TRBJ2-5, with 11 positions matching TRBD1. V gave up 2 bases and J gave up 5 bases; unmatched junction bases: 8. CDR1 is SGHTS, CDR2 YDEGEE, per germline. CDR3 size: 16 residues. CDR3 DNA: TGTGCCAGCAGCTTCGGACAGGGGGCTATGATGGAGACCCAGTACTTC. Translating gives CASSFGQGAMMETQYF.

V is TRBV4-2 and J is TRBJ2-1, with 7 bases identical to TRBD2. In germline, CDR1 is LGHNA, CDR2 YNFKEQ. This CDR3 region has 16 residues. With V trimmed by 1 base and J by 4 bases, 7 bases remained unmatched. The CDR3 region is CASSQGGEGRYNEQFF. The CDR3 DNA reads TGTGCCAGCAGCCAAGGGGGGGAGGGCCGTTACAATGAGCAGTTCTTC.

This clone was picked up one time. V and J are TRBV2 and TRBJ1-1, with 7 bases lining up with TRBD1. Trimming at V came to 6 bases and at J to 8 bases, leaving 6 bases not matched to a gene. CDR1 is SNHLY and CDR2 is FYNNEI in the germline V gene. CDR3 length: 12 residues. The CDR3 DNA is TGTGCCAGCAGAGCTGGGACAGTAGAAGCTTTCTTT. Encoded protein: CASRAGTVEAFF.

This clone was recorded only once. The CDR3 bases are TGTGCCACCTCGACGAGGGAGGCTTTCTTT. It encodes CATSTREAFF. The rearrangement joins TRBV6-1 to TRBJ1-1, with D unclear. This CDR3 contains 10 residues. Trimming stripped 10 bases from V and 11 bases from J, with 14 bases between. Germline V CDR1 and CDR2: MNHNS, SASEGT.

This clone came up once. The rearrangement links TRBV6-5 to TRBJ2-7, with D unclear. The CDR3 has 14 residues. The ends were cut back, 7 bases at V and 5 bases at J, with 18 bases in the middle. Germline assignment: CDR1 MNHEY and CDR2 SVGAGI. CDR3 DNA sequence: TGTGCCAGCAAACCAGGCAGAATTACCCACGAGCAGTACTTC. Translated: CASKPGRITHEQYF.